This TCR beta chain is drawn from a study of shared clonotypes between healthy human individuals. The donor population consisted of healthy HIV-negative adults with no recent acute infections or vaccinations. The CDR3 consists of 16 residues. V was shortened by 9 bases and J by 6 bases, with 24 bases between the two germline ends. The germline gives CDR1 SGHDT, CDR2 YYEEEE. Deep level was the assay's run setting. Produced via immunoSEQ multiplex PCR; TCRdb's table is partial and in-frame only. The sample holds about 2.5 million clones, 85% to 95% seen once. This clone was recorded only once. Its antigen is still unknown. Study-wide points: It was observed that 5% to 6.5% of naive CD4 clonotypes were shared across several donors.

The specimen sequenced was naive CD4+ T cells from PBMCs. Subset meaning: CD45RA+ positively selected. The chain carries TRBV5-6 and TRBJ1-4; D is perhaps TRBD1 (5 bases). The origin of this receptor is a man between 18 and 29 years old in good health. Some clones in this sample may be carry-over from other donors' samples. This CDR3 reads CATGAQGVSEDEKLFF. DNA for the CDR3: TGTGCCACCGGAGCCCAGGGAGTCAGTGAGGATGAAAAACTGTTTTTT.